This T cell receptor beta chain stems from a study of early stage breast cancer tumors. General study results and limits: Enriched TCRB sequences shared across patients were mostly commonly generated sequences.

To note about this clone: Its antigen is unidentified.

This CDR3 is 14 amino acids long. V was clipped by 5 bases and J by 5 bases, with 13 bases between them. Germline V gives CDR1 SGHTA, CDR2 FQGTGA. Using immunoSEQ multiplex PCR, the repertoire was profiled, and TCRdb retains in-frame clones only, with some absent. The sample records about 58,000 clones, roughly 80% being singletons. Sequenced material: blood. This clonotype was sampled from a person aged 25 to 39 with breast cancer. The V and J genes are TRBV7-3 and TRBJ2-1; D tentatively reads TRBD1 or TRBD2 (5 bases each). CDR3 loop: CASSPGTVNNEQFF. CDR3 bases: TGTGCCAGCAGCCCCGGGACCGTCAACAATGAGCAGTTCTTC.